This T cell receptor beta chain was recovered during a study of chemoradiotherapy in HPV16-positive cancers. General study results and limits: HPV-specific T cells were functionally defined from only a couple of HPV16-positive patients.

Note on this clone: Its matching antigen is unknown.

The protocol was immunoSEQ multiplex PCR, while the TCRdb copy is restricted to in-frame clones and leaves out a portion. There are 40,000 to 65,000 clones in the sample; around nine tenths occur only once, and 2.5% to 4% lies in the top ten. Trimming removed 0 bases at V and 0 bases at J, with 9 bases between. Germline V gives CDR1 LGHNA, CDR2 YSLEER. The CDR3 covers 16 residues. Sequences were derived from blood, sampled from a patient who underwent chemoradiotherapy. This clonotype originated in a human donor with HPV-associated anogenital cancer. The chain has TRBV4-3 and TRBJ2-1; tentatively, D is TRBD2 (6 bases). Here the CDR3 DNA reads TGCGCCAGCAGCCAAGATCAGGACTACTCCTACAATGAGCAGTTCTTC. Translating it yields CASSQDQDYSYNEQFF.